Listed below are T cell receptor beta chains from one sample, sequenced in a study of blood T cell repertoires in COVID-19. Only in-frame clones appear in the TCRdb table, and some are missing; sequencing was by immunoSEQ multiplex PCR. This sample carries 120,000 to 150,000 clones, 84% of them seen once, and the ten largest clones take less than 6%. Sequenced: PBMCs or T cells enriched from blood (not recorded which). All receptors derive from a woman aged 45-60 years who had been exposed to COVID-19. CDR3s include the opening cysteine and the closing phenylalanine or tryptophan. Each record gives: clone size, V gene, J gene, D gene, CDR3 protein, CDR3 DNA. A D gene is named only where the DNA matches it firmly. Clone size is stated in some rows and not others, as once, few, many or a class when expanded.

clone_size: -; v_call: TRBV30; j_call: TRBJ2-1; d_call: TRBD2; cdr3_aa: CAGEREGLNEQFF; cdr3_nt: TGTGCCGGGGAGCGGGAGGGCCTTAATGAGCAGTTCTTC
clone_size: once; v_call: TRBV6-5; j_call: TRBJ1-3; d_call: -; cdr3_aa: CASSIGRGSGNTIYF; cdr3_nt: TGTGCCAGCAGTATCGGCAGGGGCTCTGGAAACACCATATATTTT
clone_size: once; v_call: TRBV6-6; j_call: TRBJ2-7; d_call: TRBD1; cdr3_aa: CASSPTIAGDRGTDEQYF; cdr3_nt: TGTGCCAGCAGTCCTACCATTGCCGGGGACAGGGGGACGGACGAGCAGTATTTC
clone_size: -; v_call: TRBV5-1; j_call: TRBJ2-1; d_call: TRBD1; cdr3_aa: CASSPDRDTFSEQFF; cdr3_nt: TGCGCCAGCAGCCCGGACAGGGATACATTCTCTGAGCAGTTCTTC
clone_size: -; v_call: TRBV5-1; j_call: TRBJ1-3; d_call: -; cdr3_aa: CASSLNQQGSGNTIYF; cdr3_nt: TGCGCCAGCAGCTTGAACCAACAGGGTTCTGGAAACACCATATATTTT
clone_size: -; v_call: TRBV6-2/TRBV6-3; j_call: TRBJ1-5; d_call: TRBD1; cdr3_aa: CASSFAGQANQPQHF; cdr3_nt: TGTGCCAGCAGTTTCGCCGGACAGGCTAATCAGCCCCAGCATTTT
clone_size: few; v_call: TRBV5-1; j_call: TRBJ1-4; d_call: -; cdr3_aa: CASSAGGPYEKLFF; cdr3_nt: TGCGCCAGCAGCGCGGGGGGTCCCTATGAAAAACTGTTTTTT
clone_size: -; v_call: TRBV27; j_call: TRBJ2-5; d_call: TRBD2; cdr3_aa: CASSLNTRLAGGFQETQYF; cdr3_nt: TGTGCCAGCAGTTTGAACACCAGACTAGCGGGAGGGTTCCAAGAGACCCAGTACTTC
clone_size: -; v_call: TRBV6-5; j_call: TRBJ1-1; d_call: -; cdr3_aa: CASRSTRNTEAFF; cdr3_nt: TGTGCCAGCAGATCCACCAGGAACACTGAAGCTTTCTTT
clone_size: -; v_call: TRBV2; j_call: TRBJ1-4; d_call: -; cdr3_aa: CASTVGGGPNEKLFF; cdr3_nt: TGTGCCAGCACCGTAGGGGGGGGTCCAAATGAAAAACTGTTTTTT
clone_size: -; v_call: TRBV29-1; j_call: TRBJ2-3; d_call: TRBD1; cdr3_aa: CSSKNRGGTDTQYF; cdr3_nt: TGCAGCTCTAAAAACAGGGGGGGCACAGATACGCAGTATTTT
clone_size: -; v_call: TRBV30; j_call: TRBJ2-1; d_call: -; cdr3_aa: CACERLLSYNEQFF; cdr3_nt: TGTGCCTGCGAACGACTCCTCTCCTACAATGAGCAGTTCTTC
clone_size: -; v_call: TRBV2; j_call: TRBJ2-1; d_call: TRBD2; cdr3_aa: CASGWTSGASEQFF; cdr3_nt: TGTGCCAGCGGCTGGACTAGCGGGGCCTCCGAGCAGTTCTTC
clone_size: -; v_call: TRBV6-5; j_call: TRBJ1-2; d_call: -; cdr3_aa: CASSRGGYGYTF; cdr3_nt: TGTGCCAGCAGCCGAGGTGGCTATGGCTACACCTTC
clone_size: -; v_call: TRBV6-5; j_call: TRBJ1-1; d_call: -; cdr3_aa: CASSSPLKANTEAFF; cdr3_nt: TGTGCCAGCAGTTCCCCACTAAAGGCAAACACTGAAGCTTTCTTT
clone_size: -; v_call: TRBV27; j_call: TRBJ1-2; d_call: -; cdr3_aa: CASSLVGREDGYTF; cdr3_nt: TGTGCCAGCAGTTTGGTGGGCAGGGAGGATGGCTACACCTTC
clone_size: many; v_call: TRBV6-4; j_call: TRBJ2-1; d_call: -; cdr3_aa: CASSSGESSYNEQFF; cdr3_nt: TGTGCCAGCAGTTCAGGGGAGAGCTCCTACAATGAGCAGTTCTTC
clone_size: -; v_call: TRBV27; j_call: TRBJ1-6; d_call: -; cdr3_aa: CASTPLGEVNSPLHF; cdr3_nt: TGTGCCAGCACCCCCTTAGGGGAAGTTAATTCACCCCTCCACTTT
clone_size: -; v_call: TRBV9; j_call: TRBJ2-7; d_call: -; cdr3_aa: CASSVTDSYEQYF; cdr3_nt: TGTGCCAGCAGCGTGACCGACAGCTACGAGCAGTACTTC
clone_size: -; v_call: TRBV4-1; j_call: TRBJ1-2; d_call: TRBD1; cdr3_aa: CASSQTGFPNYGYTF; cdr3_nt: TGCGCCAGCAGCCAGACAGGGTTTCCAAACTATGGCTACACCTTC
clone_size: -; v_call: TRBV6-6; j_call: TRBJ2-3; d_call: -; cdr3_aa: CASSYQQSPTDTQYF; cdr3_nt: TGTGCCAGCAGTTACCAACAGTCCCCCACAGATACGCAGTATTTT
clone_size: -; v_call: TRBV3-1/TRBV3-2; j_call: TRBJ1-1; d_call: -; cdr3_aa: CASRSTLGGSTEAFF; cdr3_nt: TGTGCCAGCAGGTCAACCCTGGGGGGTTCCACTGAAGCTTTCTTT
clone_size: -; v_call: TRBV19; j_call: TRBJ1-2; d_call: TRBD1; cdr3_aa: CASSLALSLGQGASRRDGYTF; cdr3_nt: TGTGCCAGTAGTTTAGCCCTCTCCTTAGGGCAGGGGGCAAGTCGGAGGGATGGCTACACCTTC
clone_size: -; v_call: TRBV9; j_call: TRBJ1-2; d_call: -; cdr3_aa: CASSVGGGFDYGYTF; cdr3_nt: TGTGCCAGCAGCGTAGGGGGAGGGTTTGACTATGGCTACACCTTC
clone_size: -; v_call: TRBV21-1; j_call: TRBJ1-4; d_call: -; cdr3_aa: CASSNGTTRLFF; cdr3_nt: TGTGCCAGCAGCAACGGGACAACACGACTGTTTTTT
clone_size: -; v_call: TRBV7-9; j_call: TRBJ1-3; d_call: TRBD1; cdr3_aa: CASSSSTGGSGNTIYF; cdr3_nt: TGTGCCAGCAGCTCTTCGACAGGGGGCTCTGGAAACACCATATATTTT
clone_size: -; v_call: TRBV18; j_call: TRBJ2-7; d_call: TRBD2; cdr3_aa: CASSPQTSRDYEQYF; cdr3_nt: TGTGCCAGCTCACCACAGACTAGCCGGGACTACGAGCAGTACTTC
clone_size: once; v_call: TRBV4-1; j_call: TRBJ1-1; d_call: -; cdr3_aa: CASSHRPDRSTEAFF; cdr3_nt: TGCGCCAGCAGCCATCGACCTGACCGGAGCACTGAAGCTTTCTTT
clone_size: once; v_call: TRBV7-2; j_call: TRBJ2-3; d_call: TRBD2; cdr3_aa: CASSLGGLAGRSGGQYF; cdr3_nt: TGTGCCAGCAGCTTAGGCGGACTAGCGGGGCGGAGTGGGGGGCAGTATTTT
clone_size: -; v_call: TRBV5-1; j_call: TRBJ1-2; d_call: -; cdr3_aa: CASSPGSNYGYTF; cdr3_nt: TGCGCCAGCAGCCCCGGGAGTAACTATGGCTACACCTTC
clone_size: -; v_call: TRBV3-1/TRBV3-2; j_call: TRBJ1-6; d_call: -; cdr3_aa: CASSWGHADSPLHF; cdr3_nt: TGTGCCAGCAGCTGGGGACACGCCGACTCACCCCTCCACTTT